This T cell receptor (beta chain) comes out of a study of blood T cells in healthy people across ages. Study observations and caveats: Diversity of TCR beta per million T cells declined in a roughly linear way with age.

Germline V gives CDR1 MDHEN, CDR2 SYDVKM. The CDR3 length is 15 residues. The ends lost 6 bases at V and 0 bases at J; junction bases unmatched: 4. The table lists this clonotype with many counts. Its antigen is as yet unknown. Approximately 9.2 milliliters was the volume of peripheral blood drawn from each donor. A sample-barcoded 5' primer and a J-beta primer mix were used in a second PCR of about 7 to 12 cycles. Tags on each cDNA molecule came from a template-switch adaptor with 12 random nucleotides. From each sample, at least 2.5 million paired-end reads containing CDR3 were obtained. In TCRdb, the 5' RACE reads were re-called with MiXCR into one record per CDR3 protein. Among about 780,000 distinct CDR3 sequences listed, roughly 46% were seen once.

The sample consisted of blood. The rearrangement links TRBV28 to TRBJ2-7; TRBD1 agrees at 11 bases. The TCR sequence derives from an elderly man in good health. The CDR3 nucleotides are TGTGCCAGCAGCATGGGACAGGGGGTCTCCTACGAGCAGTACTTC. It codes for CASSMGQGVSYEQYF.